This TCR beta chain was sequenced in a study of regulatory T cells in long-lasting Graves disease. Overall study: Newly diagnosed Graves' patients had under 3 months of antithyroid drugs.

The CDR3 spans 14 residues. Trimming stripped 1 base from V and 8 bases from J, with 12 bases between. CDR1 and CDR2 (germline): SGHRS, YFSETQ. This clonotype was counted at least ten times. The antigen remains undetermined. Time point denoted: newly diagnosed GD, antithyroid drugs for less than 3 months. Scientists built the TCR library using RNA that was extracted from PBMCs. The authors built TCR beta libraries using iRepertoire HTBI primers and Arm-PCR of CDR3 regions. TCRdb re-derived calls from the multiplex PCR reads in MiXCR, one entry per CDR3 protein. The table lists more than 450,000 distinct CDR3 sequences, about 12% of them singletons, with approximately 9.6% in the top ten. Study conclusions and caveats: Persistent disease favored TRBV28, TRBJ1-2 and TRBJ2-5.

These data were also filed under a second study, of T cells in Graves' hyperthyroidism and ophthalmopathy. In that study: Initially, a first-round RT-PCR of the TCR CDR3 employed the HTBI primer set. Appearing also in blood were most of the thyroid clonotypes expanded above 0.001.

Sequencing was performed on peripheral blood mononuclear cells (PBMCs), taken at new diagnosis, from a patient treated with antithyroid drugs. The TCR comes from a woman under 40 with Graves disease. The chain is built from TRBV5-1 and TRBJ1-4; D not certain. CDR3 amino acids: CASSLNSIREKLFF. CDR3 DNA sequence: TGCGCCAGCAGCTTGAATAGTATCCGGGAAAAACTGTTTTTT.